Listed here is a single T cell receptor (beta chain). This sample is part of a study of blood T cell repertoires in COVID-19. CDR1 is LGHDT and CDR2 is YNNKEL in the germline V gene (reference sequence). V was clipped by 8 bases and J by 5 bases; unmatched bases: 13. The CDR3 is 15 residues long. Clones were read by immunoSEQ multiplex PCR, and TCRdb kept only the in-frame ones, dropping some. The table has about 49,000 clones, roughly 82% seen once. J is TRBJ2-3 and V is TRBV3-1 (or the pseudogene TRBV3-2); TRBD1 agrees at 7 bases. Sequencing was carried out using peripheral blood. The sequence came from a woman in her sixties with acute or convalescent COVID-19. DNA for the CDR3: TGTGCCAGCCAAAACAGGGGTAGATCTGTAGATACGCAGTATTTT. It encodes CASQNRGRSVDTQYF.